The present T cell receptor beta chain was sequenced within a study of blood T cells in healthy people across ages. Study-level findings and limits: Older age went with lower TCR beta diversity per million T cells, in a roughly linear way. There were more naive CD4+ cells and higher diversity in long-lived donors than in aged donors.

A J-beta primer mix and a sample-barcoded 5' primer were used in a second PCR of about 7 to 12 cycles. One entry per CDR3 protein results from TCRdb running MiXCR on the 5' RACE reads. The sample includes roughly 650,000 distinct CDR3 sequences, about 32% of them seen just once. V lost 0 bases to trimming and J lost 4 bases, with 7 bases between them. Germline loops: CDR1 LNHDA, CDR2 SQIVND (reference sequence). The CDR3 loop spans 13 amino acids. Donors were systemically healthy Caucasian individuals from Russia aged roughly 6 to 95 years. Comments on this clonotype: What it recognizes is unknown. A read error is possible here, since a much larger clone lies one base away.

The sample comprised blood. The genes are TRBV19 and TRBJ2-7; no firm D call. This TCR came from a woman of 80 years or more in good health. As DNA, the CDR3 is TGTGCCAGTAGTATAGAGCCACCGTACGAGCAGTACTTC. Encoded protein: CASSIEPPYEQYF.